These 19 T cell receptor beta chains share one sample of origin, sequenced in a study of blood T cell repertoires in COVID-19. Sequenced by immunoSEQ multiplex PCR; TCRdb stores in-frame clones only, minus some. The repertoire holds about 170,000 clones, with approximately 88% as singletons. Sample: peripheral blood. The receptor source for this set is a woman aged 55-75 years with acute or convalescent COVID-19.

This chain uses TRBV3-1 (or the pseudogene TRBV3-2) with TRBJ1-1; D possibly corresponds to TRBD1 (5 bases). Per the germline V gene, CDR1 is LGHDT and CDR2 is YNNKEL (reference sequence). This CDR3 has 14 amino acids. V was pared by 3 bases and J by 1 base, with 9 bases between. The CDR3 here is CASSQGTGNTEAFF. DNA for the CDR3: TGTGCCAGCAGCCAGGGCACAGGGAACACTGAAGCTTTCTTT.

DNA of the CDR3: TGTGCCAGCAGCGAGGGACAGGGGGCGGCAGCTTTCTTT. It translates to CASSEGQGAAAFF. V gene TRBV9 combines with J gene TRBJ1-1; 12 positions match TRBD1. CDR1 and CDR2 from the germline V gene are SGDLS and YYNGEE. CDR3 length: 13 residues. Trimming cost V 3 bases and J 10 bases; bases outside gene matches: 4.

V usage is TRBV6-5 and J usage is TRBJ2-5; 10 nucleotides line up with TRBD2. This CDR3 spans 16 amino acids. V was clipped by 4 bases and J by 4 bases; unmatched bases: 9. Per germline, CDR1 MNHEY and CDR2 SVGAGI. DNA of the CDR3: TGTGCCAGCAGTTCTCACAGCGGGGGGGCCGGAGAGACCCAGTACTTC. Translation gives CASSSHSGGAGETQYF.

The chain uses TRBV25-1 and TRBJ2-3; D is possibly TRBD1 (6 bases). Germline V gene lookup returns CDR1 MGHDK and CDR2 SYGVNS. The CDR3 is 11 residues long. V lost 6 bases, J lost 9 bases, and 10 bases lay in between. CDR3 protein: CASRQGRTQYF. CDR3 DNA sequence: TGTGCCAGCAGACAGGGAAGGACGCAGTATTTT. The full variable domain, in which reference TRBV25-1 and TRBJ2-3 provide the parts outside the CDR3, is EADIYQTPRYLVIGTGKKITLECSQTMGHDKMYWYQQDPGMELHLIHYSYGVNSTEKGDLSSESTVSRIRTEHFPLTLESARPSHTSQYLCASRQGRTQYFGPGTRLTVL.

The chain uses TRBV7-2 and TRBJ2-7, with 7 bases matching TRBD2. J lost 3 bases, V lost 4 bases, and 3 bases had no gene match. CDR3 length: 13 residues. Germline V gives CDR1 SGHTA, CDR2 FQGNSA. CDR3 in DNA: TGTGCCAGCAGCTCTGGGGGGGACTACGAGCAGTACTTC. As protein: CASSSGGDYEQYF.

In this sample, this clone turned up a few times. This chain uses TRBV7-2 with TRBJ1-1; TRBD1 aligns across 9 bases. The V and J ends lost 5 bases and 5 bases, in that order; junction bases with no gene match: 6. This CDR3 comprises 14 residues. Germline V gene data show CDR1 as SGHTA and CDR2 as FQGNSA. The CDR3 region is CASSAGTGRTEAFF. Written as DNA, the CDR3 is TGTGCCAGCAGCGCCGGGACAGGGCGGACTGAAGCTTTCTTT.

This clone has a handful of counts. The chain has TRBV6-1 and TRBJ2-7; the match to TRBD1 covers 8 bases. After removal of 1 base from V and 6 bases from J, the junction contained 11 bases not matched to a gene. This CDR3 is 16 amino acids long. The V gene's germline CDR1 is MNHNS and CDR2 SASEGT. The chain's CDR3 is CASSEELRGLGGEQYF. CDR3 DNA: TGTGCCAGCAGTGAAGAACTCAGGGGGCTGGGGGGCGAGCAGTACTTC.

The rearrangement uses TRBV9 and TRBJ2-1, with TRBD1 matching over 8 bases. Per germline, CDR1 SGDLS and CDR2 YYNGEE. CDR3 length equals 14 residues. With 4 bases clipped from V and 7 bases from J, the junction kept 7 bases outside the gene matches. The CDR3 here is CASSPRTGFNEQFF. In DNA, the CDR3 is TGTGCCAGCAGCCCCCGGACAGGGTTTAATGAGCAGTTCTTC.

The V and J genes are TRBV11-2 and TRBJ2-5, with D tentatively TRBD1 (6 bases). Germline V lookup: CDR1 SGHAT, CDR2 FQNNGV. V was shortened by 2 bases and J by 5 bases, with 9 bases between the two germline ends. This CDR3 contains 13 residues. The CDR3 sequence: CASSLTGKETQYF. CDR3 DNA sequence: TGTGCCAGCAGCTTAACAGGGAAGGAGACCCAGTACTTC.

The chain has TRBV19 and TRBJ2-7; maybe TRBD1 (5 bases). Looked up from germline, CDR1 is LNHDA and CDR2 is SQIVND (reference sequence). V was clipped by 2 bases and J by 3 bases, with 8 bases between them. The CDR3 is made up of 13 amino acids. The CDR3 loop is CASSIIDSYEQYF. CDR3 DNA sequence: TGTGCCAGTAGTATAATCGACAGCTACGAGCAGTACTTC.

The chain joins TRBV3-1 (or the pseudogene TRBV3-2) to TRBJ1-4; D is unclear. The ends were cut back, 1 base at V and 8 bases at J, with 17 bases in the middle. This CDR3 spans 16 amino acids. The germline gives CDR1 LGHDT, CDR2 YNNKEL (reference sequence). DNA of the CDR3: TGTGCCAGCAGCCAAGCCCTAGAGACCGCACGGGAAAAACTGTTTTTT. It yields the protein CASSQALETAREKLFF.

This chain links TRBV7-2 with TRBJ1-4, with D uncertain. Germline V CDR1 and CDR2: SGHTA, FQGNSA. The CDR3 is 14 residues long. Deletions cut 5 bases from V and 0 bases from J, with 7 bases between. CDR3 sequence: CASSPGATNEKLFF. The CDR3 coding sequence is TGTGCCAGCAGCCCAGGCGCAACTAATGAAAAACTGTTTTTT. Full variable domain (remainder filled in from reference TRBV7-2 and TRBJ1-4): GAGVSQSPSNKVTEKGKDVELRCDPISGHTALYWYRQSLGQGLEFLIYFQGNSAPDKSGLPSDRFSAERTGGSVSTLTIQRTQQEDSAVYLCASSPGATNEKLFFGSGTQLSVL.

DNA for the CDR3: TGTGCCAGCAGCGTAGCGGGGGTGGTGGATACGCAGTATTTT. This codes for CASSVAGVVDTQYF. This chain joins TRBV9 and TRBJ2-3, with D tentatively TRBD2 (6 bases). V lost 0 bases to trimming and J lost 6 bases, with 11 bases between them. Germline CDR1 reads SGDLS; CDR2 reads YYNGEE. The CDR3 consists of 14 residues.

The CDR3 coding sequence is TGCAGCGTAGCGACAGGGGCTGGGGCCAACGTCCTGACTTTC. Its protein product is CSVATGAGANVLTF. The rearrangement joins TRBV29-1 to TRBJ2-6; 8 nucleotides agree with TRBD1. The CDR3 has 14 residues. Per germline, CDR1 SQVTM and CDR2 ANQGSEA. With 6 bases clipped from V and 2 bases from J, the junction kept 3 bases outside the gene matches.

In DNA form, the CDR3 reads TGTGCCAGCAGTCCCCCACAGGGGTCAGTTCAGCCCCAGCATTTT. Translating it yields CASSPPQGSVQPQHF. J is TRBJ1-5 and V is TRBV6-2 or TRBV6-3, with 7 bases aligning to TRBD1. CDR3 length: 15 residues. The ends lost 5 bases at V and 6 bases at J; junction bases unmatched: 10. CDR1 and CDR2 from the germline V gene are MNHEY and SVGEGT.

The chain links TRBV28 to TRBJ2-3; 8 bases agree with TRBD2. CDR1 is MDHEN and CDR2 is SYDVKM in the germline V gene. With 8 bases clipped from V and 2 bases from J, the junction kept 12 bases outside the gene matches. CDR3 length equals 16 residues. This chain's CDR3 is CASGRYSGMNTDTQYF. The CDR3 DNA sequence: TGTGCCAGCGGACGTTATAGCGGGATGAACACAGATACGCAGTATTTT. Looking up the rest from reference TRBV28 and TRBJ2-3 gives the full variable domain: DVKVTQSSRYLVKRTGEKVFLECVQDMDHENMFWYRQDPGLGLRLIYFSYDVKMKEKGDIPEGYSVSREKKERFSLILESASTNQTSMYLCASGRYSGMNTDTQYFGPGTRLTVL.

The J gene is TRBJ2-5, the V gene TRBV5-1; a weak D match, TRBD2 (6 bases). Deletions cut 2 bases from V and 4 bases from J, with 12 bases between. From germline, CDR1 is SGHRS and CDR2 YFSETQ. The CDR3 spans 14 residues. The CDR3 reads CASSFQTSSETQYF. CDR3 nucleotide sequence: TGCGCCAGCAGCTTCCAGACTAGTTCAGAGACCCAGTACTTC.

This clone showed up just once. The chain carries TRBV5-8 and TRBJ2-7; 9 nucleotides match TRBD1. Unmatched junction bases numbered 5, after V lost 3 bases and J lost 4 bases. The CDR3 extends over 14 amino acids. Germline lookup yields CDR1 SGHTS and CDR2 YDEGEE. The CDR3 bases are TGTGCCAGCAGCTACCGGGACAGGGAATACGAGCAGTACTTC. This translates into CASSYRDREYEQYF.

The chain uses TRBV9 and TRBJ2-3; D might be TRBD1 (6 bases). The CDR3 has 17 residues. CDR1 is SGDLS and CDR2 is YYNGEE in the germline V gene. V dropped 0 bases and J dropped 2 bases, with 16 bases sitting between them. DNA of the CDR3: TGTGCCAGCAGCGTAGAAGGGCAGGGGCTTTCCACAGATACGCAGTATTTT. It codes for CASSVEGQGLSTDTQYF.